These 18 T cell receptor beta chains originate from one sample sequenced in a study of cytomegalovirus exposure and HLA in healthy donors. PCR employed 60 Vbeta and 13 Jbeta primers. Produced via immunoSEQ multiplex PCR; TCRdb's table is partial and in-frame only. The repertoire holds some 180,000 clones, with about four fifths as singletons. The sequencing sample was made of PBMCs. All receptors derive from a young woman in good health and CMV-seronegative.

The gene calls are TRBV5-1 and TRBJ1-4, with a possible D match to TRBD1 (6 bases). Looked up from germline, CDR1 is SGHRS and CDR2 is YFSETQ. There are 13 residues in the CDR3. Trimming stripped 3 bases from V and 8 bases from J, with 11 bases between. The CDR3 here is CASSSQTGEKLFF. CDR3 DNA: TGCGCCAGCAGCTCACAAACAGGGGAAAAACTGTTTTTT.

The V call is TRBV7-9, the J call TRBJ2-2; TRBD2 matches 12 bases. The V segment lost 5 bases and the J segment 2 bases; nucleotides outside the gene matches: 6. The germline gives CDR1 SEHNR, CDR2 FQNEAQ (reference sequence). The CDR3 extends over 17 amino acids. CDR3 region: CASSPRLAGVNTGELFF. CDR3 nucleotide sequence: TGTGCCAGCAGCCCACGACTAGCGGGAGTAAACACCGGGGAGCTGTTTTTT.

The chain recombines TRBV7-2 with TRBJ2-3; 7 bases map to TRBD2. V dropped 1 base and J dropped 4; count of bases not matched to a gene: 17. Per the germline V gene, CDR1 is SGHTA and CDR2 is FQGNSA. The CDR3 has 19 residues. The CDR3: CASSLVWGASGNWADTQYF. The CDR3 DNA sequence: TGTGCCAGCAGCTTAGTTTGGGGAGCTAGCGGTAATTGGGCAGATACGCAGTATTTT.

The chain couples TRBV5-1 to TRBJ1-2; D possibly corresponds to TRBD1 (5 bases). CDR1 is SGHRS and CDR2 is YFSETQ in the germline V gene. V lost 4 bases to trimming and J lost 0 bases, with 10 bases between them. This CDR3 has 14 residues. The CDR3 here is CASSPGHTNYGYTF. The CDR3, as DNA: TGCGCCAGCAGCCCCGGACACACTAACTATGGCTACACCTTC.

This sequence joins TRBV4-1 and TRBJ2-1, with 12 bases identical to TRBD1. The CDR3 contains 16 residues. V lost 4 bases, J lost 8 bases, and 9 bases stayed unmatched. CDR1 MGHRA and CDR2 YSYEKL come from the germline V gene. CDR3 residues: CASSPTGTGGFDEQFF. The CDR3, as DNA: TGCGCCAGCAGCCCGACCGGGACAGGGGGCTTCGATGAGCAGTTCTTC.

The CDR3 DNA reads TGCAGCGTTTCGACAGGGTTGCAAGAGACCCAGTACTTC. It encodes CSVSTGLQETQYF. The chain links TRBV29-1 to TRBJ2-5, with 7 bases lining up with TRBD1. The V segment lost 5 bases and the J segment 2 bases; nucleotides outside the gene matches: 5. CDR1 and CDR2 (germline): SQVTM, ANQGSEA. This CDR3 has 13 residues.

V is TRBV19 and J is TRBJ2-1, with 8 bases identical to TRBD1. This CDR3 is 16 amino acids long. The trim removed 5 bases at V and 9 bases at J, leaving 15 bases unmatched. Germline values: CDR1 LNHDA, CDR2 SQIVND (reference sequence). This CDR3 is CASSPTDRGRDVEQFF. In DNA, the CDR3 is TGTGCCAGTAGTCCCACAGACAGGGGTAGAGATGTTGAGCAGTTCTTC.

The CDR3 loop reads CASSSGDSLHEQYF. Written as DNA, the CDR3 is TGTGCCAGCAGCTCGGGGGACAGTCTCCACGAGCAGTACTTC. The V and J genes are TRBV5-4 and TRBJ2-7, with TRBD1 as a possible D gene (7 bases). The CDR3 contains 14 residues. Germline lookup yields CDR1 SGHNT and CDR2 YYREEE (reference sequence). The germline V and J ends were trimmed by 3 bases and 5 bases, with 15 bases remaining between them.

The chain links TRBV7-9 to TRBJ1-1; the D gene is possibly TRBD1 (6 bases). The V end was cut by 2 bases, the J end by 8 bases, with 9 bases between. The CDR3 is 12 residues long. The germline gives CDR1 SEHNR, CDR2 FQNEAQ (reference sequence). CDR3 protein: CASSLRTDEAFF. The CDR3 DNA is TGTGCCAGCAGCTTACGGACAGACGAAGCTTTCTTT.

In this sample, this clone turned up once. The CDR3, as DNA: TGTGCCAGCAGCACCGTAACTCCAGGCCGCGGGGAGCTGTTTTTT. It translates to CASSTVTPGRGELFF. This chain joins TRBV7-7 and TRBJ2-2; D unresolved. Per the germline V gene, CDR1 is SSHAT and CDR2 is FNYEAQ (reference sequence). Trimming removed 5 bases at V and 7 bases at J, with 17 bases between. The CDR3 length is 15 residues.

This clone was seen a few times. CDR3: CASASMTPDRGNEQFF. In DNA form, the CDR3 reads TGCGCCAGTGCCTCAATGACTCCTGACAGGGGCAATGAGCAGTTCTTC. The chain has TRBV5-1 and TRBJ2-1, with TRBD1 matching over 8 bases. This CDR3 has 16 residues. Trimming took 8 bases from V and 6 from J; bases not matched to a gene: 16. CDR1 is SGHRS and CDR2 is YFSETQ in the germline V gene.

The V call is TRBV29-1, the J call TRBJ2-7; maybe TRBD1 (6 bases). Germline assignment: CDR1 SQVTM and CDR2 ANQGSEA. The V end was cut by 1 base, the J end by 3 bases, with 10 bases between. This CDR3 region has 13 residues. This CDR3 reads CSVEGDKFYEQYF. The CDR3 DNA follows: TGCAGCGTTGAAGGGGACAAATTCTACGAGCAGTACTTC.

This CDR3 reads CASSLTGSSTDTQYF. The CDR3 DNA reads as TGTGCCAGCAGTCTTACCGGGTCATCCACAGATACGCAGTATTTT. The chain links TRBV27 to TRBJ2-3; D ambiguous. The CDR3 spans 15 residues. The germline gives CDR1 MNHEY, CDR2 SMNVEV (reference sequence). Trimming cost V 5 bases and J 2 bases, with 14 bases left between them.

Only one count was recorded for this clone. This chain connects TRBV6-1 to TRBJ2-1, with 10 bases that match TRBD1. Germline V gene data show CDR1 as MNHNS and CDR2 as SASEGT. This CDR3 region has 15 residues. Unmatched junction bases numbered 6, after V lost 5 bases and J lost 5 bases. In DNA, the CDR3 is TGTGCCAGCAGTCAGGGACAGGGGTCTCACAATGAGCAGTTCTTC. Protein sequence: CASSQGQGSHNEQFF.

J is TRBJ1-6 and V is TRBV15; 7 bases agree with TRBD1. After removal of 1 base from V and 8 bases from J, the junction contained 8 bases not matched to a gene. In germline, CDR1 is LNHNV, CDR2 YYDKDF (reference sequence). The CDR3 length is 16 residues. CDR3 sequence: CATSRGPDRDYSPLHF. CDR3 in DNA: TGTGCCACCAGCAGAGGCCCTGACAGGGATTATTCACCCCTCCACTTT. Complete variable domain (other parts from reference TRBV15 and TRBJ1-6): DAMVIQNPRYQVTQFGKPVTLSCSQTLNHNVMYWYQQKSSQAPKLLFHYYDKDFNNEADTPDNFQSRRPNTSFCFLDIRSPGLGDTAMYLCATSRGPDRDYSPLHFGNGTRLTVT.

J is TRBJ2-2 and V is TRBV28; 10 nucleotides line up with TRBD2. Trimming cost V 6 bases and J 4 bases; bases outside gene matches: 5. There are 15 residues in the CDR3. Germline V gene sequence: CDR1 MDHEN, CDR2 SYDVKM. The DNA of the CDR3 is TGTGCCAGCAGAACTGGGACTAGCGTCACCGGGGAGCTGTTTTTT. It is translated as CASRTGTSVTGELFF.

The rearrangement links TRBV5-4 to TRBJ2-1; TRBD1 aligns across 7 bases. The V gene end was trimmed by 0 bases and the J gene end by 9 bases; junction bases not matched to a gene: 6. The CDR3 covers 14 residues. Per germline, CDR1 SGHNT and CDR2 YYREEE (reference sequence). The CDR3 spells CASSLGQGQGEQFF. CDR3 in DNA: TGTGCCAGCAGCTTGGGACAGGGTCAGGGTGAGCAGTTCTTC.

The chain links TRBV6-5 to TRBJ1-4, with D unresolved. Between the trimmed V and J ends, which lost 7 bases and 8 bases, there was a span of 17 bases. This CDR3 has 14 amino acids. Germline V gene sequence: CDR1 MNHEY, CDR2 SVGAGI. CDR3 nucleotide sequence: TGTGCCAGCACTAATCCGGGTTGGCAGGAAAAACTGTTTTTT. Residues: CASTNPGWQEKLFF.